Listed below are T cell receptor beta chains from one sample, sequenced in a study of identical twins. From the 5' RACE reads, TCRdb called clonotypes with MiXCR, one entry per CDR3 protein. The sample lists approximately 500,000 distinct CDR3 sequences, 13% to 15% seen once, with roughly 0.43% in the top ten. The same sample was also studied in work on yellow fever vaccine responses in identical twins.

Sequences were obtained from CD4+ T cells sorted from blood. The receptor source for this set is a woman aged 18-35 years in good health. Both conserved end residues are part of each CDR3. The order of the fields is clone size, V gene, CDR3 length, D gene, J gene, CDR3 protein, CDR3 DNA. A D gene is named only where the DNA matches it firmly. Size is omitted from some rows. Given values are once, few, many or a class for expanded clones.

few	TRBV5-1	14	NA	TRBJ1-2	CASSLVGSNYGYTF	TGCGCCAGCAGCTTGGTTGGGAGTAACTATGGCTACACCTTC
few	TRBV11-2	16	NA	TRBJ2-5	CASSSDRVGNGETQYF	TGTGCCAGCAGTTCGGATCGGGTAGGGAATGGGGAGACCCAGTACTTC
few	TRBV20-1	14	TRBD2	TRBJ2-7	CSAPSGRGSYEQYF	TGCAGTGCTCCGAGCGGGAGAGGCTCCTACGAGCAGTACTTC
NA	TRBV3-1	16	TRBD1	TRBJ2-4	CASSQAGSGQANIQYF	TGTGCCAGCAGCCAAGCAGGCTCGGGACAGGCGAACATTCAGTACTTC
few	TRBV10-3	12	NA	TRBJ2-1	CAISARYNEQFF	TGTGCCATCAGTGCCCGCTACAATGAGCAGTTCTTC
NA	TRBV12-3/TRBV12-4	16	TRBD2	TRBJ2-1	CASSSSGGGSYNEQFF	TGTGCCAGCAGTTCTAGCGGGGGGGGCTCCTACAATGAGCAGTTCTTC
few	TRBV6-1	15	TRBD1	TRBJ2-1	CASSAQGIPYNEQFF	TGTGCCAGCAGCGCACAGGGGATACCCTACAATGAGCAGTTCTTC
few	TRBV5-8	17	TRBD1	TRBJ2-3	CASSDPGTEFSTDTQYF	TGTGCCAGCAGCGACCCCGGGACAGAATTTAGCACAGATACGCAGTATTTT
few	TRBV20-1	16	TRBD2	TRBJ2-3	CSAKPASGGWTDTQYF	TGCAGTGCCAAGCCGGCTAGCGGGGGGTGGACAGATACGCAGTATTTT
NA	TRBV5-1	17	TRBD2	TRBJ2-3	CASSLRASGRGSDTQYF	TGCGCCAGCAGCCTCAGGGCTAGCGGGAGAGGGTCAGATACGCAGTATTTT
NA	TRBV12-3/TRBV12-4	16	NA	TRBJ1-2	CASSLSFLSTSYGYTF	TGTGCCAGCAGTTTGAGTTTTCTCTCGACAAGCTATGGCTACACCTTC
few	TRBV5-1	16	TRBD1	TRBJ2-2	CASSSYRGPNTGELFF	TGCGCCAGCAGCTCCTACAGGGGGCCGAACACCGGGGAGCTGTTTTTT
NA	TRBV28	18	TRBD1	TRBJ1-6	CASNLGTGPFSYNSPLHF	TGTGCCAGCAACCTCGGGACAGGGCCTTTCTCCTATAATTCACCCCTCCACTTT